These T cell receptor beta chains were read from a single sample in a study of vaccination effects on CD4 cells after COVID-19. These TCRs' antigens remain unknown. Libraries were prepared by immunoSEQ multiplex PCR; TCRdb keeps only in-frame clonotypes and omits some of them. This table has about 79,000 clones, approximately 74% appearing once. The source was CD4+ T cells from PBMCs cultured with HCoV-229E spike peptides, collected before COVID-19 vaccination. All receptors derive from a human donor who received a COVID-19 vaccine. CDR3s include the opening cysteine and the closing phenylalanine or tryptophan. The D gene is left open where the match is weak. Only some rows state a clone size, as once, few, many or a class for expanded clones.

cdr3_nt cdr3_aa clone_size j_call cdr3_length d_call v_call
TGTGCCAGCAGCTTAGTAGGGGATGGCGATGAGCAGTTCTTC CASSLVGDGDEQFF NA TRBJ2-1 14 NA TRBV7-9
TGCAGCGTTGAGTTCCATCGGGATTCGACTGAAGCTTTCTTT CSVEFHRDSTEAFF NA TRBJ1-1 14 NA TRBV29-1
TGTGCCAGTAGTATATCCGCTAGTTCAGATACGCAGTATTTT CASSISASSDTQYF NA TRBJ2-3 14 NA TRBV19
TGTGCCAGCAGCCCGGTTGTCACAGATACGCAGTATTTT CASSPVVTDTQYF NA TRBJ2-3 13 NA TRBV7-2
TGTGCCAGCTCAGGGGGGCCGAACACTGAAGCTTTCTTT CASSGGPNTEAFF NA TRBJ1-1 13 NA TRBV18
TGTGCCAGCAGCTTAGTGCCGGGGGTCGGGTCCTACAATGAGCAGTTCTTC CASSLVPGVGSYNEQFF NA TRBJ2-1 17 NA TRBV7-2
TGTGCCAGCTCACCAGGCCAGAACACTGAAGCTTTCTTT CASSPGQNTEAFF NA TRBJ1-1 13 NA TRBV18
TGTGCCAGTAGTATTCGTCGGAGCATCTATGGCTACACCTTC CASSIRRSIYGYTF NA TRBJ1-2 14 NA TRBV19
TGCGCCAGCAGCTTGGATCAGGGGAGGACTGAAGCTTTCTTT CASSLDQGRTEAFF NA TRBJ1-1 14 NA TRBV5-1
TGTGCCAGCAGTTTACTCAGCACAGATACGCAGTATTTT CASSLLSTDTQYF NA TRBJ2-3 13 NA TRBV27
TGTGCCACCAGTCCCGGGACCGGGCGGACCCAGTACTTC CATSPGTGRTQYF NA TRBJ2-5 13 NA TRBV24-1
TGCGCCAGCAGTATCACAGGGGTGGCCGGGGAGCTGTTTTTT CASSITGVAGELFF NA TRBJ2-2 14 TRBD1 TRBV5-1
TGTGCCAGCAGCTTAAGATCGGGCGGATTAAGCTCTGGAAACACCATATATTTT CASSLRSGGLSSGNTIYF NA TRBJ1-3 18 NA TRBV11-2
TGTGCCTGGAGTGTCAACAGGCCAAAACTGTTTTTT CAWSVNRPKLFF NA TRBJ1-4 12 NA TRBV30
TGTGCCAGCAGCTCCAGGGGGCAAAGGAGTGGCTACACCTTC CASSSRGQRSGYTF NA TRBJ1-2 14 TRBD1 TRBV7-3
TGTGCCAGCAGTCGGGACAGGTACTCTGGAAACACCATATATTTT CASSRDRYSGNTIYF once TRBJ1-3 15 TRBD1 TRBV6-5
TGTGCCAGCAGCTCGGACAGGGAAAATCAGCCCCAGCATTTT CASSSDRENQPQHF NA TRBJ1-5 14 TRBD1 TRBV7-9
TGTGCCAGCAGCCAATCGAGGGGTAATACCGGGGAGCTGTTTTTT CASSQSRGNTGELFF NA TRBJ2-2 15 NA TRBV11-2
TGTGCCAGTAGTATGGTAGGGGGAGCCCGGGATGAAAAACTGTTTTTT CASSMVGGARDEKLFF NA TRBJ1-4 16 NA TRBV19
TGCGCCAGCAGCCAAGATAGGTCAGGAAGCTATGGCTACACCTTC CASSQDRSGSYGYTF NA TRBJ1-2 15 NA TRBV4-3
TGTGCCAGTAGACTATCAGGCGCTTGGGGCAATCAGCCCCAGCATTTT CASRLSGAWGNQPQHF NA TRBJ1-5 16 NA TRBV19
TGTGCCAGCAGCTTAGGATACTCTGGAAACACCATATATTTT CASSLGYSGNTIYF NA TRBJ1-3 14 NA TRBV11-2
TGCAGCGTTGAAGGGACACAGGGCACAGATACGCAGTATTTT CSVEGTQGTDTQYF NA TRBJ2-3 14 NA TRBV29-1
TGCAGCGTTGAAGACGGCGGGGATCAAGAGACCCAGTACTTC CSVEDGGDQETQYF NA TRBJ2-5 14 NA TRBV29-1
TGTGCCACAAGGGGGACAGTACCCCCCAGTACGCAGTATTTT CATRGTVPPSTQYF NA TRBJ2-3 14 TRBD1 TRBV10-3
TGCAGCGTTGTGACTAGCGGGGGGGCTTCAGATACGCAGTATTTT CSVVTSGGASDTQYF NA TRBJ2-3 15 TRBD2 TRBV29-1
TGTGCCATCAGTGAAGGGGTGAGCTACAATGAGCAGTTCTTC CAISEGVSYNEQFF NA TRBJ2-1 14 NA TRBV10-3
TGTGCCAGCAGCTTGGACCCAGGGATGGACACTGAAGCTTTCTTT CASSLDPGMDTEAFF NA TRBJ1-1 15 NA TRBV5-4
TGCGCCAGCAGGGCCGGGAAGGACAATGAGCAGTTCTTC CASRAGKDNEQFF NA TRBJ2-1 13 NA TRBV5-1
TGTGCCAGCAGCTTTTTTCGCAGAATGAACACTGAAGCTTTCTTT CASSFFRRMNTEAFF NA TRBJ1-1 15 NA TRBV5-6
TGTGCCACCAGTGATTTGTCCGGACTAGCGGGGGGGCTCACCGGGGAGCTGTTTTTT CATSDLSGLAGGLTGELFF NA TRBJ2-2 19 TRBD2 TRBV24-1
TGTGCCATGCGGGGACAGGGGGCAGAGACCCAGTACTTC CAMRGQGAETQYF NA TRBJ2-5 13 TRBD1 TRBV5-4
TGCGCCAGCAGCTTGTCCACAACTAATGAAAAACTGTTTTTT CASSLSTTNEKLFF NA TRBJ1-4 14 NA TRBV5-1
TGTGCCAGCAGTTACCGGGATCCTCCCGGAAAACTGTTTTTT CASSYRDPPGKLFF NA TRBJ1-4 14 NA TRBV28
TGCGCCAGCAGCAAAGGGACAGGGGCAAACACTGAAGCTTTCTTT CASSKGTGANTEAFF NA TRBJ1-1 15 TRBD1 TRBV5-1
TGTGCCACCAGTGATAACGGACAGGGGGCCGCAGATACGCAGTATTTT CATSDNGQGAADTQYF NA TRBJ2-3 16 TRBD1 TRBV24-1
TGCGCCAGCAGCCTAGGCCCAAGGGAGAACACTGAAGCTTTCTTT CASSLGPRENTEAFF NA TRBJ1-1 15 NA TRBV5-1
TGCGCCAGCAGCTTGACAGGGCTGGGCAATCAGCCCCAGCATTTT CASSLTGLGNQPQHF once TRBJ1-5 15 NA TRBV5-1
TGTGCCACCAGCCCTGTGGGGACTTCGAACACCGGGGAGCTGTTTTTT CATSPVGTSNTGELFF NA TRBJ2-2 16 NA TRBV24-1
TGTGCCAGTAAGGTTTTACATCCGAACACCGGGGAGCTGTTTTTT CASKVLHPNTGELFF NA TRBJ2-2 15 NA TRBV19
TGCGCCAGCAGCCTCACGCCGCGACCGACGGATACGCAGTATTTT CASSLTPRPTDTQYF few TRBJ2-3 15 NA TRBV5-1